These 7 T cell receptor beta chains share one sample of origin, sequenced in a study of metastatic and nonmetastatic thyroid tumors. TCRdb used MiXCR to call clones anew from the PCR reads. This sample yields approximately 28,000 clones, of which roughly 15% are seen a single time; 15% to 18% belongs to the top ten. All patients were treatment-naive before thyroid surgery. The sequenced material came from blood. The receptors here all came from a male donor with papillary thyroid cancer or a benign thyroid nodule (not recorded which). Some clones in this sample may be carry-over from other donors' samples.

V is TRBV2 and J is TRBJ2-7; TRBD1 is a possible D gene (7 bases). Germline-derived CDR1 and CDR2 are SNHLY and FYNNEI. Deletions cut 2 bases from V and 2 bases from J, with 10 bases between. This CDR3 spans 14 amino acids. The CDR3: CASSEPRGAYEQYF. Written as DNA, the CDR3 is TGTGCCAGCAGTGAACCCAGGGGGGCCTACGAGCAGTACTTC.

This clone was seen ten or more times. A much larger clone is a single base away; this may be a read error. The identical CDR3 is also encoded by other nucleotide sequences in the sample. The V gene is TRBV10-3, the J gene TRBJ2-1; D possibly corresponds to TRBD2 (5 bases). Germline CDR1 reads ENHRY; CDR2 reads SYGVKD. This CDR3 has 14 residues. The CDR3 nucleotides read TGTGCCATCAGCGAGTCGGGATCCTACAATGAGCAGTTCTTC. It specifies CAISESGSYNEQFF.

This clone has a count of ten or more. The genes are TRBV28 and TRBJ2-7; 8 nucleotides align to TRBD2. V shed 1 base, J shed 0 bases, and the junction held 14 bases outside the gene matches. CDR3 length: 19 amino acids. Germline-derived CDR1 and CDR2 are MDHEN and SYDVKM. The CDR3 sequence is CASSLSGAGTGGASYEQYF. In nucleotides, the CDR3 is TGTGCCAGCAGTTTATCAGGGGCCGGGACGGGAGGGGCCTCCTACGAGCAGTACTTC. Drawing the rest from reference TRBV28 and TRBJ2-7, the complete variable domain is DVKVTQSSRYLVKRTGEKVFLECVQDMDHENMFWYRQDPGLGLRLIYFSYDVKMKEKGDIPEGYSVSREKKERFSLILESASTNQTSMYLCASSLSGAGTGGASYEQYFGPGTRLTVT.

This clone showed up many times. The chain uses TRBV9 and TRBJ1-2; no firm D call. This CDR3 has 14 residues. Deletions cut 1 base from V and 1 base from J, with 8 bases between. Germline V gene sequence: CDR1 SGDLS, CDR2 YYNGEE. The CDR3 coding sequence is TGTGCCAGCAGCGTATCTGCATTTAACTATGGCTACACCTTC. Encoded protein: CASSVSAFNYGYTF. Based on the CDR3 plus reference TRBV9 and TRBJ1-2, the full variable domain is DSGVTQTPKHLITATGQRVTLRCSPRSGDLSVYWYQQSLDQGLQFLIQYYNGEERAKGNILERFSAQQFPDLHSELNLSSLELGDSALYFCASSVSAFNYGYTFGSGTRLTVV.

This clone was picked up many times. This rearrangement joins TRBV7-3 to TRBJ1-2, with D unclear. CDR3 size: 16 residues. CDR1 is SGHTA, CDR2 FQGTGA, per germline. The germline V and J ends were trimmed by 5 bases and 5 bases, with 21 bases remaining between them. The CDR3 region is CASSTNPGILTYGYTF. The CDR3 DNA is TGTGCCAGCAGCACCAACCCCGGGATTTTAACATATGGCTACACCTTC.

Details on this clone: The germline gene is not matched at one end of the junction; a read error may be the cause. This rearrangement joins TRBV27 to TRBJ2-5, with 10 positions matching TRBD2. CDR3 length: 15 residues. Germline values: CDR1 MNHEY, CDR2 SMNVEV (reference sequence). CDR3 coding DNA: TGTGCCAGCAGCCCAATAGCGGGGGGCCCGGAGACCAAGTACTTC. It encodes CASSPIAGGPETKYF.

This clone was recorded many times. This sequence joins TRBV30 and TRBJ2-1; TRBD2 matches 12 bases. CDR3 length equals 16 residues. After removal of 5 bases from V and 8 bases from J, the junction contained 13 bases not matched to a gene. CDR1 GTSNPN and CDR2 SVGIG come from the germline V gene (reference sequence). The CDR3 sequence: CAWGPGTSGYADEQFF. The CDR3 DNA is TGTGCCTGGGGCCCAGGGACTAGCGGGTACGCCGATGAGCAGTTCTTC.